The subject of this entry is one T cell receptor beta chain. This sample is part of a study of blood T cell repertoires in COVID-19. Looking at the study overall: Samples of COVID-19 (acute and convalescent) were obtained from the United States, Italy and Spain.

Clones were sequenced by immunoSEQ multiplex PCR, and TCRdb holds only the in-frame ones, with some missing. The sample has a few hundred thousand clones; around nine tenths are singletons. Recruitment covered about two dozen US areas and drew participants whose ages spanned about 18 to 95 years. Which cohort a participant joined came from the clinical history participants gave. The sequenced material came from PBMCs or T cells enriched from blood (not recorded which). The receptor comes from a woman between 45 and 60 years old who had recovered from COVID-19.

In nucleotides, the CDR3 is TGTGCCAGCAGCCCCGTTGGACGGACTTATGGCTACACCTTC. Its protein product is CASSPVGRTYGYTF. This rearrangement joins TRBV2 to TRBJ1-2; D gene unclear. With 6 bases removed from V and 5 bases from J, the gap between germline ends came to 16 bases. The CDR3 contains 14 residues. CDR1 is SNHLY and CDR2 is FYNNEI in the germline V gene.